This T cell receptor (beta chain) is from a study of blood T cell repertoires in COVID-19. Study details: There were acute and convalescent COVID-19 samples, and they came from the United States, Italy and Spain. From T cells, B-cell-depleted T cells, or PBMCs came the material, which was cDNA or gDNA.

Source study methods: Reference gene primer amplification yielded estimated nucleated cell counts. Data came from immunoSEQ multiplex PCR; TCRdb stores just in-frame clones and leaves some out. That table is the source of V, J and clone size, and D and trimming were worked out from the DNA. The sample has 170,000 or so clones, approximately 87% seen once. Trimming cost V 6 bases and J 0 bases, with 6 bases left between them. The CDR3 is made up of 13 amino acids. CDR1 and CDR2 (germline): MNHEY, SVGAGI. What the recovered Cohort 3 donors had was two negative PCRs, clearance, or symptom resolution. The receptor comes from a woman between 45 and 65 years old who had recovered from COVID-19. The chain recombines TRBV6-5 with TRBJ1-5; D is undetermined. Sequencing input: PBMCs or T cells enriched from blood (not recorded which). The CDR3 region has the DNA TGTGCCAGCAGCTTAAATAGCAATCAGCCCCAGCATTTT. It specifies CASSLNSNQPQHF.